A selection of T cell receptor beta chains follows, all from one sample in a study of control samples from healthy donors and cancer patients. The assay was immunoSEQ multiplex PCR, and TCRdb's table has in-frame clones only and misses some. Of approximately 40,000 clones listed, 92% are singletons. The sample taken for sequencing was blood. The receptors derive from a woman between 45 and 65 years old in good health. Both conserved end residues are part of each CDR3. The D gene is left open where the match is weak. Rows may omit the clone size; those that give it use once, few, many or a size class.

>TRBV9|TRBJ2-1|NA|NA
TGTGCCAGCAACCTAGGGGAAGGAGGCGAGCAGTTCTTC
CASNLGEGGEQFF
>TRBV18|TRBJ1-2|NA|NA
TGTGCCAGCTCCCCCGGGCAGCTGTCTAACTATGGCTACACCTTC
CASSPGQLSNYGYTF
>TRBV24-1|TRBJ2-4|once|NA
TGTGCCACCAGTGAGGGACATGGCCAAAACATTCAGTACTTC
CATSEGHGQNIQYF
>TRBV28|TRBJ2-3|NA|NA
TGTGCCAGCTCCATACGAGAGGATACGCAGTATTTT
CASSIREDTQYF
>TRBV5-6|TRBJ2-5|NA|NA
TGTGCCAGCAGCTTCTCCCGGGACACAAAACGCGTCCAAGAGACCCAGTACTTC
CASSFSRDTKRVQETQYF
>TRBV30|TRBJ2-2|NA|NA
TGTGCCTGGAGTGTGATCCGACGGATCACCGGGGAGCTGTTTTTT
CAWSVIRRITGELFF
>TRBV28|TRBJ2-3|once|NA
TGTGCCAGCAGTTTAAATGAGGATACGCAGTATTTT
CASSLNEDTQYF
>TRBV10-3|TRBJ2-1|NA|NA
TGTGCCATCAGTGGGGGCAGAGGGTACAATGAGCAGTTCTTC
CAISGGRGYNEQFF
>TRBV19|TRBJ1-6|NA|TRBD1
TGTGCCAGTAGTACCCACAGGGGGCCGGAGTCACCCCTCCACTTT
CASSTHRGPESPLHF
>TRBV2|TRBJ2-7|NA|NA
TGTGCCAGCAGCCCGGAAGGTGAGCAGTACTTC
CASSPEGEQYF
>TRBV4-3|TRBJ2-5|NA|NA
TGCGCCAGCAGCCAAGAAGGAGGTGGCGGAACACAAGAGACCCAGTACTTC
CASSQEGGGGTQETQYF
>TRBV27|TRBJ1-2|once|TRBD1
TGTGCCAGCAGACCAGACAGGGACCTAGGGTATGGCTACACCTTC
CASRPDRDLGYGYTF
>TRBV24-1|TRBJ2-5|NA|NA
TGTGCCACCAGTGATACCCAGGGCGCGGGAGAGACCCAGTACTTC
CATSDTQGAGETQYF
>TRBV7-8|TRBJ1-5|NA|NA
TGTGCCAGCCAGAATAGGGTAAATCAGCCCCAGCATTTT
CASQNRVNQPQHF
>TRBV9|TRBJ1-5|NA|NA
TGTGCCAGCAGCGACCAAGGGTTTCTGGGACAGCCCCAGCATTTT
CASSDQGFLGQPQHF
>TRBV9|TRBJ2-7|NA|TRBD1
TGTGCCAGCAGCGTCACAGGGGTGTCTGAGGAGCAGTACTTC
CASSVTGVSEEQYF
>TRBV2|TRBJ1-1|NA|NA
TGTGCCAGCAGGGAGACCGGGGCCGATGAAGCTTTCTTT
CASRETGADEAFF
>TRBV9|TRBJ2-5|NA|TRBD2
TGTGCCAGCAGCGTTGCCAGCGGGGAAAAAGAGACCCAGTACTTC
CASSVASGEKETQYF
>TRBV7-9|TRBJ2-2|NA|NA
TGTGCCAGCAGCCCGACAGGCGTCCCGAGGACCGGGGAGCTGTTTTTT
CASSPTGVPRTGELFF
>TRBV6-2/TRBV6-3|TRBJ2-7|NA|NA
TGTGCCAGCAGCAGACCCATTACCTACGAGCAGTACTTC
CASSRPITYEQYF
>TRBV5-1|TRBJ1-6|NA|TRBD1
TGCGCCAGCAGCTTGTGGGGGACAGTCGGACGTGGCCCTAATTCACCCCTCCACTTT
CASSLWGTVGRGPNSPLHF
>TRBV7-3|TRBJ2-3|NA|NA
TGTGCCAGCAGCTCTAACAGGGACTCAGATACGCAGTATTTT
CASSSNRDSDTQYF
>TRBV27|TRBJ1-2|once|NA
TGTGCCAGCGGCTCCCGAGGGGTTAGGGGAGGCTACACCTTC
CASGSRGVRGGYTF
>TRBV3-1/TRBV3-2|TRBJ1-1|NA|TRBD1
TGTGCCAGCAGCAATCAGGGGGGCGGATGGACTGAAGCTTTCTTT
CASSNQGGGWTEAFF
>TRBV18|TRBJ2-1|NA|TRBD2
TGTGCCAGCTCACAGCTTCTAGCGGCTTACAATGAGCAGTTCTTC
CASSQLLAAYNEQFF
>TRBV5-5|TRBJ1-5|NA|NA
TGTGCCAGCAGCTTGGAGCTGGGGGCGGGTCAGCCCCAGCATTTT
CASSLELGAGQPQHF
>TRBV7-2|TRBJ1-1|once|NA
TGTGCCAGCAGCGTACGTTGGGGGAACACTGAAGCTTTCTTT
CASSVRWGNTEAFF
>TRBV6-5|TRBJ1-2|NA|TRBD1
TGTGCCAGCAGGCCTCTTACAGGGGGACATCGTGGCTACACCTTC
CASRPLTGGHRGYTF
>TRBV5-1|TRBJ2-3|NA|TRBD2
TGCGCCAGCAGCGTCGGACTAGCGGGGGGTGCAGATACGCAGTATTTT
CASSVGLAGGADTQYF
>TRBV5-8|TRBJ2-7|NA|NA
TGTGCCAGCAGCCCCCGGGGAGTTCACCCTTACGAGCAGTACTTC
CASSPRGVHPYEQYF
>TRBV7-2|TRBJ2-7|NA|NA
TGTGCCAGCAGCCAGTCCCTAGGAGGGCAGTACTTC
CASSQSLGGQYF
>TRBV4-2|TRBJ2-2|NA|TRBD2
TGTGCCAGCAGCCAAGGGCGACTAGCGGGGGTAGCAGGGGAGCTGTTTTTT
CASSQGRLAGVAGELFF
>TRBV28|TRBJ2-7|NA|NA
TGTGCCAGCAGTTTATGGCGGACGCAGAACTACGAGCAGTACTTC
CASSLWRTQNYEQYF
>TRBV19|TRBJ1-1|few|NA
TGTGCCAGTCGTTCGGACTCAGGGGCCGTCGAAGCTTTCTTT
CASRSDSGAVEAFF
>TRBV6-5|TRBJ1-2|few|NA
TGTGCCAGCAGCCCCAGAGGCCAATACTATGGCTACACCTTC
CASSPRGQYYGYTF
>TRBV7-9|TRBJ1-5|NA|NA
TGTGCCAGCGCGCGGGGAATCAATCAGCCCCAGCATTTT
CASARGINQPQHF
>TRBV28|TRBJ2-7|NA|NA
TGTGCCACCAGGGGGGCCCCCGAGCAGTACTTC
CATRGAPEQYF
>TRBV6-2/TRBV6-3|TRBJ1-6|NA|NA
TGTGCCAGCAGTTACTCGAGTCGGCAGCGTAATTCACCCCTCCACTTT
CASSYSSRQRNSPLHF
>TRBV4-3|TRBJ1-1|once|NA
TGCGCCAGCAGCTTAACGATTGAGGCAGGGAACCTAGAAGCTTTCTTT
CASSLTIEAGNLEAFF
>TRBV7-2|TRBJ1-5|NA|TRBD1
TGTGCCAGCAGCTTAGTAGGACAGGTTAATCAGCCCCAGCATTTT
CASSLVGQVNQPQHF
>TRBV28|TRBJ1-2|NA|TRBD1
TGTGCCAGCAGCCGACAGGGTGCCTATGGCTACACCTTC
CASSRQGAYGYTF
>TRBV19|TRBJ2-7|once|NA
TGTGCCAGTAGTCCCTGGACGGTTACGACCGACTCGACCGAGCAGTACTTC
CASSPWTVTTDSTEQYF
>TRBV12-5|TRBJ2-2|NA|NA
TGTGCTCGGGGCCGGAGGGGGGGAGTAAACACCGGGGAGCTGTTTTTT
CARGRRGGVNTGELFF
>TRBV6-5|TRBJ1-2|NA|NA
TGTGCCAGCAGGTTTCGGGGGATTGAGCGTGGCTACACCTTC
CASRFRGIERGYTF
>TRBV6-2/TRBV6-3|TRBJ2-1|once|NA
TGTGCCAGCAGTTACTCCCCGGCTGCCTTGAATGAGCAGTTCTTC
CASSYSPAALNEQFF
>TRBV11-2|TRBJ1-3|NA|TRBD1
TGTGCCAGCAGCTTAAGAAGTGGCAGGGGGCTAGGAAACACCATATATTTT
CASSLRSGRGLGNTIYF
>TRBV5-5|TRBJ2-7|NA|NA
TGTGCCAGCAGCTTGGACTTACACGAGCAGTACTTC
CASSLDLHEQYF
>TRBV7-3|TRBJ2-5|NA|TRBD2
TGTGCCAGCAGCTTAGGCGGGGGGGCGGAAGAGACCCAGTACTTC
CASSLGGGAEETQYF
>TRBV19|TRBJ1-2|NA|NA
TGTGCCAGTAGGCTACAGGATAACTATGGCTACACCTTC
CASRLQDNYGYTF
>TRBV6-6|TRBJ2-5|NA|NA
TGTGCCAGCAGTTACCCCAATACCGGAGAGACCCAGTACTTC
CASSYPNTGETQYF
>TRBV13|TRBJ1-6|once|TRBD1
TGTGCCAGCAGCCAACAGGGGTCAAGCTCCTATAATTCACCCCTCCACTTT
CASSQQGSSSYNSPLHF
>TRBV11-3|TRBJ2-6|once|NA
TGTGCCAGCAGCCCCCCCCGGGCGGGCTCTGGGGCCAACGTCCTGACTTTC
CASSPPRAGSGANVLTF